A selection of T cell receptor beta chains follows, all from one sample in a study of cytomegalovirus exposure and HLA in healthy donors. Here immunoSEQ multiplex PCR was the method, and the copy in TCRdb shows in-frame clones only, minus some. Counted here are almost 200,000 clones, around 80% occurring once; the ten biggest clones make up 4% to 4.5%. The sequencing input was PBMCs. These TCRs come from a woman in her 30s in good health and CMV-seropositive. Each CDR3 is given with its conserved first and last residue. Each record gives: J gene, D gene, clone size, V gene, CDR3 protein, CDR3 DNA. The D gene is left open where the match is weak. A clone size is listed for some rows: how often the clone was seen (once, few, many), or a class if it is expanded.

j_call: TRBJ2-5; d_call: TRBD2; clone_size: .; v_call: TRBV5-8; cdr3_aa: CASSFGGSGETQYF; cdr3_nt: TGTGCCAGCAGCTTTGGCGGGAGCGGGGAGACCCAGTACTTC
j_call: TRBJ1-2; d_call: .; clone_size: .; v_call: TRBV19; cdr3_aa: CASSIVERNYGYTF; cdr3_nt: TGTGCCAGTAGTATAGTGGAGAGGAACTATGGCTACACCTTC
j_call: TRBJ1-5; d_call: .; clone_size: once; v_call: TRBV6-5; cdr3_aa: CASRQGSNQPQHF; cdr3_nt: TGTGCCAGCAGGCAGGGTAGCAATCAGCCCCAGCATTTT
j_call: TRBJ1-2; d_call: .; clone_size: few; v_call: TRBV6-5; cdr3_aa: CASSRRTVYGYTF; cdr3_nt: TGTGCCAGCAGCCGCCGGACAGTTTATGGCTACACCTTC
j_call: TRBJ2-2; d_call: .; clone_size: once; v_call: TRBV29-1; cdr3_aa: CSVGRQGGSAGELFF; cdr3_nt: TGCAGCGTTGGAAGGCAGGGGGGTAGCGCCGGGGAGCTGTTTTTT
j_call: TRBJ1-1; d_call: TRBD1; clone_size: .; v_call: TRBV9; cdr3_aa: CASSFRGQGYTEAFF; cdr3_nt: TGTGCCAGCAGCTTTCGTGGACAGGGTTATACTGAAGCTTTCTTT
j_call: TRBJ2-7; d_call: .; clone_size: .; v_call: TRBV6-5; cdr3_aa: CASSKSGYEQYF; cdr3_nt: TGTGCCAGCAGTAAGTCCGGGTACGAGCAGTACTTC
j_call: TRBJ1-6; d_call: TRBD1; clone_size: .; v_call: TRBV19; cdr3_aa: CASSPGTASSYNSPLHF; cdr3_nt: TGTGCCAGTAGTCCAGGGACAGCGAGCTCCTATAATTCACCCCTCCACTTT
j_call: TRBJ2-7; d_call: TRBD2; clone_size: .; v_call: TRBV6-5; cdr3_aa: CASSTSRGGIYEQYF; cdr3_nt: TGTGCCAGCAGCACGTCCCGGGGGGGGATCTACGAGCAGTACTTC
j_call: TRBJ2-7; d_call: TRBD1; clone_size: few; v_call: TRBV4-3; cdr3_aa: CASSSGQGASYEQYF; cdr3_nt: TGCGCCAGCAGCTCGGGACAGGGGGCCTCCTACGAGCAGTACTTC
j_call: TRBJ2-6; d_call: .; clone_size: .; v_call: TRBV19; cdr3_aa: CASSILSGAGANVLTF; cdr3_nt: TGTGCCAGTAGTATCCTCTCTGGAGCCGGGGCCAACGTCCTGACTTTC
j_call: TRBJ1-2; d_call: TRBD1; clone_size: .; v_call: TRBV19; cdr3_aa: CASTSHRQGRGYYGYTF; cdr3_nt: TGTGCCAGTACCTCACACCGACAGGGGAGAGGATACTATGGCTACACCTTC
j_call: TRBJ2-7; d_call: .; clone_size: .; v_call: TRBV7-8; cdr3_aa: CASSLGIEGLSYEQYF; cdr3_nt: TGTGCCAGCAGCTTGGGTATAGAGGGCCTCTCCTACGAGCAGTACTTC
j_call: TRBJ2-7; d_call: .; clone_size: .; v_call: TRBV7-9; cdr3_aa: CASSSLAGKESFYEQYF; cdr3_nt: TGTGCCAGCAGCTCTCTGGCGGGGAAGGAAAGTTTCTACGAGCAGTACTTC
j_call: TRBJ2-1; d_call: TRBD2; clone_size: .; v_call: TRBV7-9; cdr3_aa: CASSPSGTSRNNEQFF; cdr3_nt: TGTGCCAGCAGCCCCTCGGGGACTAGCCGTAACAATGAGCAGTTCTTC
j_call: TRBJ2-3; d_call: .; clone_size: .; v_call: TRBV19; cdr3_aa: CASTRMASGTDTQYF; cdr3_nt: TGTGCCAGTACCAGGATGGCTTCAGGCACAGATACGCAGTATTTT
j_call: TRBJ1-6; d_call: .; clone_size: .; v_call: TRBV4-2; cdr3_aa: CASSPAHSGGRNSPLHF; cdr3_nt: TGTGCCAGCAGCCCAGCTCATTCGGGAGGGCGGAATTCACCCCTCCACTTT
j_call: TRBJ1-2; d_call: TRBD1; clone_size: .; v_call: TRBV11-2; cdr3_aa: CAIPLERQGPIYGYTF; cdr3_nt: TGTGCCATTCCCCTGGAAAGACAGGGGCCAATCTATGGCTACACCTTC
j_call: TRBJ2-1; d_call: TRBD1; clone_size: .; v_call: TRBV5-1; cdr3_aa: CASSGGQGSYNEQFF; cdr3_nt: TGCGCCAGCAGCGGAGGACAGGGCTCCTACAATGAGCAGTTCTTC
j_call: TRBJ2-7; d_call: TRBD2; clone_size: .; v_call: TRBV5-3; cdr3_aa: CARSLPGTRVYEQYF; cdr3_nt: TGTGCCAGAAGCTTGCCAGGGACTAGAGTCTACGAGCAGTACTTC
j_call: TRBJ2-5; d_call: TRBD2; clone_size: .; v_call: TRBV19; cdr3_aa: CASMGSGRGGYQETQYF; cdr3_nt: TGTGCCAGTATGGGGAGCGGGAGAGGGGGGTACCAAGAGACCCAGTACTTC
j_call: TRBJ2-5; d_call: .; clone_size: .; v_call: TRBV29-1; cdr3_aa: CSGGGLQETQYF; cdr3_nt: TGCAGCGGGGGAGGTTTACAAGAGACCCAGTACTTC
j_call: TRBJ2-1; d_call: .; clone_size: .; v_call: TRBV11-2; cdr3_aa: CASSTLLADTMSGQFF; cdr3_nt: TGTGCCAGCAGCACCCTACTAGCTGACACAATGAGTGGGCAGTTCTTC
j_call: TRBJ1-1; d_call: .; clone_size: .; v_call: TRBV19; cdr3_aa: CASSILWGENTEAFF; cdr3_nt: TGTGCCAGTAGTATCCTGTGGGGCGAGAACACTGAAGCTTTCTTT
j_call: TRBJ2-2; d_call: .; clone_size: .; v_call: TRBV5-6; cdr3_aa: CASSLAPLQGGELFF; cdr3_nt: TGTGCCAGCAGCTTGGCCCCCCTACAGGGCGGGGAGCTGTTTTTT
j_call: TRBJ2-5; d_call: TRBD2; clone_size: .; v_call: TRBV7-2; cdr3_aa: CASSLVAGGPETQYF; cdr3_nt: TGTGCCAGCAGCTTAGTTGCGGGAGGGCCGGAGACCCAGTACTTC
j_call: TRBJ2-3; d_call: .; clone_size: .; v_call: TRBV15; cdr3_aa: CATSRRGTDTQYF; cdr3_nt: TGTGCCACCAGCCGTCGCGGCACAGATACGCAGTATTTT
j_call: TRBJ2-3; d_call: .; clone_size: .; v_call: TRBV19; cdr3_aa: CASTPGGTRDTQYF; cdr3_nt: TGTGCCAGTACTCCGGGCGGGACGCGAGATACGCAGTATTTT
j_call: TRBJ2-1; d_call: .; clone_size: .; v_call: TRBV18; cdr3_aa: CASSPESIGGNEQFF; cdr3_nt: TGTGCCAGCTCACCGGAGTCGATTGGAGGAAATGAGCAGTTCTTC
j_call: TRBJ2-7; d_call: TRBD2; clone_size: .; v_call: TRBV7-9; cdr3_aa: CASSESGSYEQYF; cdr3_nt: TGTGCCAGCAGCGAAAGCGGGAGCTACGAGCAGTACTTC
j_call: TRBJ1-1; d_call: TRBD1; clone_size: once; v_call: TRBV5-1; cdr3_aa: CASSRNRGGMNTEAFF; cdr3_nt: TGCGCCAGCAGCAGGAACAGGGGGGGGATGAACACTGAAGCTTTCTTT
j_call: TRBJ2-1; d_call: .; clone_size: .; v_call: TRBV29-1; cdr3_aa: CSVRTSSYNEQFF; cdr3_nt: TGCAGCGTTCGAACTAGCAGCTACAATGAGCAGTTCTTC